One and the same sample provided the 14 T cell receptor beta chains below, sequenced in a study of T cells after somatic rescue of genetic block. The repertoire was sequenced with immunoSEQ multiplex PCR; TCRdb's copy has only in-frame clones and lacks some. The profile shows 55,000 or so clones, approximately 96% of them singletons. Material: peripheral blood mononuclear cells (PBMCs). The receptors shown here come from a child less than two years old.

The genes are TRBV19 and TRBJ2-3; D unresolved. CDR3 length: 13 residues. CDR1 is LNHDA and CDR2 is SQIVND in the germline V gene (reference sequence). Trimming removed 10 bases at V and 0 bases at J, with 11 bases between. CDR3 coding DNA: TGTGCCACCGTCGGGCTTAGCACAGATACGCAGTATTTT. This encodes CATVGLSTDTQYF.

This chain joins TRBV5-1 and TRBJ2-3; 8 nucleotides align to TRBD2. The germline V gene has CDR1 SGHRS and CDR2 YFSETQ. V lost 5 bases to trimming and J lost 1 base; unmatched junction nucleotides: 0. This CDR3 has 13 amino acids. CDR3 nucleotide sequence: TGCGCCAGCAGGACTAGCGGCACAGATACGCAGTATTTT. Its protein is CASRTSGTDTQYF.

This clone was counted a single time. The V and J genes are TRBV5-1 and TRBJ2-7, with D uncertain. CDR1 is SGHRS and CDR2 is YFSETQ in the germline V gene. This CDR3 contains 12 residues. Trimming pared 4 bases from V and 0 bases from J, leaving 5 bases between. CDR3 protein: CASSPSSYEQYF. CDR3 nucleotide sequence: TGCGCCAGCAGCCCGAGCTCCTACGAGCAGTACTTC. Based on the CDR3 plus reference TRBV5-1 and TRBJ2-7, the full variable domain is KAGVTQTPRYLIKTRGQQVTLSCSPISGHRSVSWYQQTPGQGLQFLFEYFSETQRNKGNFPGRFSGRQFSNSRSEMNVSTLELGDSALYLCASSPSSYEQYFGPGTRLTVT.

The gene calls are TRBV9 and TRBJ1-2; D uncertain. The CDR3 loop spans 15 amino acids. Germline CDR1 reads SGDLS; CDR2 reads YYNGEE. Trimming cost V 0 bases and J 0 bases, with 9 bases left between them. The CDR3 sequence: CASSVEAATNYGYTF. The CDR3 DNA follows: TGTGCCAGCAGCGTAGAGGCAGCCACTAACTATGGCTACACCTTC.

V is TRBV5-1 and J is TRBJ2-1; 8 nucleotides line up with TRBD1. The CDR3 totals 15 residues. Trimming at V came to 4 bases and at J to 4 bases, leaving 7 bases not matched to a gene. Germline V gene sequence: CDR1 SGHRS, CDR2 YFSETQ. The CDR3 sequence is CASSTGTGPYNEQFF. DNA of the CDR3: TGCGCCAGCAGCACCGGGACAGGACCTTACAATGAGCAGTTCTTC.

The chain uses TRBV5-1 and TRBJ2-5; D is unresolved. In germline, CDR1 is SGHRS, CDR2 YFSETQ. This CDR3 spans 15 amino acids. V gave up 5 bases and J gave up 5 bases, with 19 bases separating them. The CDR3 DNA is TGCGCCAGCAGTTATACCCCGGGTCAGACGGAGACCCAGTACTTC. Its translation: CASSYTPGQTETQYF.

As regards this clone: The junction departs from the called germline gene at one end, perhaps through a read error. The sample carries other DNA sequences with the same CDR3. The chain is built from TRBV7-6 and TRBJ2-3, with D tentatively TRBD2 (5 bases). The CDR3 has 14 amino acids. Germline-derived CDR1 and CDR2 are SGHVS and FNYEAQ. The CDR3 region is CASSLARRPDTQYF. DNA for the CDR3: TGTGCCAGCAGTTTAGCGAGGCGCCCAGATACGCAGTATTTT.

The rearrangement uses TRBV7-2 and TRBJ1-2, with unresolved D. This CDR3 comprises 15 residues. V lost 0 bases and J 4 bases, leaving 12 bases between the germline ends. Germline CDR1 SGHTA, CDR2 FQGNSA. The CDR3 DNA sequence: TGTGCCAGCAGCTTAGCGGTCCTCAGAAGCTATGGCTACACCTTC. This translates into CASSLAVLRSYGYTF.

The chain employs TRBV20-1 and TRBJ2-1; D is unclear. Trimming took 2 bases from V and 6 from J, leaving 2 bases between them. The CDR3 totals 10 residues. The germline V gene encodes CDR1 DFQATT and CDR2 SNEGSKA (reference sequence). The CDR3: CSARSNEQFF. The CDR3 coding sequence is TGCAGTGCTAGATCCAATGAGCAGTTCTTC.

The chain is built from TRBV19 and TRBJ1-5; D not resolved. Germline V gene data show CDR1 as LNHDA and CDR2 as SQIVND (reference sequence). V was pared by 3 bases and J by 1 base, with 10 bases between. The CDR3 contains 15 residues. The CDR3 region is CASSMGRTSNQPQHF. The CDR3 DNA sequence: TGTGCCAGTAGTATGGGCAGAACGAGCAATCAGCCCCAGCATTTT.

This chain joins TRBV27 and TRBJ2-7; D gene ambiguous. Per the germline V gene, CDR1 is MNHEY and CDR2 is SMNVEV (reference sequence). Trimming removed 1 base at V and 4 bases at J, with 5 bases between. The CDR3 is 12 residues long. CDR3 sequence: CASSLYIYEQYF. DNA for the CDR3: TGTGCCAGCAGTTTATATATATACGAGCAGTACTTC.

The chain has TRBV19 and TRBJ2-1, with D tentatively TRBD1 or TRBD2 (5 bases each). This CDR3 spans 16 amino acids. Per the germline V gene, CDR1 is LNHDA and CDR2 is SQIVND (reference sequence). Trimming removed 5 bases from V and 2 bases from J, with 16 bases in between. CDR3 sequence: CASSLPPGPPYNEQFF. DNA of the CDR3: TGTGCCAGTAGTTTACCTCCGGGACCCCCCTACAATGAGCAGTTCTTC.

This clone was counted once. The chain couples TRBV6-1 to TRBJ2-1; TRBD1 aligns across 9 bases. CDR3 length: 15 amino acids. The V gene's germline CDR1 is MNHNS and CDR2 SASEGT. J lost 0 bases, V lost 6 bases, and 3 bases had no gene match. In nucleotides, the CDR3 is TGTGCCAGCAGACAGGGGGCTAGCTCCTACAATGAGCAGTTCTTC. This encodes CASRQGASSYNEQFF.

This rearrangement joins TRBV19 to TRBJ2-3; D call uncertain. The V gene lost 6 bases and the J gene lost 4 bases, with 20 bases spanning the gap. Germline V lookup: CDR1 LNHDA, CDR2 SQIVND (reference sequence). This CDR3 contains 16 residues. CDR3 region: CASRMGRGPVADTQYF. The DNA for the CDR3 is TGTGCCAGTAGGATGGGCCGTGGTCCGGTGGCAGATACGCAGTATTTT.